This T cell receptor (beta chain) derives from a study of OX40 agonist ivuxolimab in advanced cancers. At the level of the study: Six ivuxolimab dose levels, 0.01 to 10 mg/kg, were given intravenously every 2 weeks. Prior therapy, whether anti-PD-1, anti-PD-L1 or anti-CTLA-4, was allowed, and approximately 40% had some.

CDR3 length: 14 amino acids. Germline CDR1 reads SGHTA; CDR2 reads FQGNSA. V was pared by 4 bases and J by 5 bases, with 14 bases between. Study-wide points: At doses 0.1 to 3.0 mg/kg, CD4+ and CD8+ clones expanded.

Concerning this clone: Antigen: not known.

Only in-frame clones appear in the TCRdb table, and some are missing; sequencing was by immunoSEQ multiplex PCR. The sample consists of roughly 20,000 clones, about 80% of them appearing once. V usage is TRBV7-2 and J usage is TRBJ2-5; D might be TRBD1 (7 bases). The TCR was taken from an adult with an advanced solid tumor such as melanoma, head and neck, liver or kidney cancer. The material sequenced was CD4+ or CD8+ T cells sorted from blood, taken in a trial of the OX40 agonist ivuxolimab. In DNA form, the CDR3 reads TGTGCCAGCAGCTCAAGGACAGGAGGGGAGACCCAGTACTTC. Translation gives CASSSRTGGETQYF. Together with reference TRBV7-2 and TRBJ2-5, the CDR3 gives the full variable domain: GAGVSQSPSNKVTEKGKDVELRCDPISGHTALYWYRQSLGQGLEFLIYFQGNSAPDKSGLPSDRFSAERTGGSVSTLTIQRTQQEDSAVYLCASSSRTGGETQYFGPGTRLLVL.